These 16 T cell receptor beta chains were sequenced from one sample in a study of neurological immune-mediated disorders. TCRdb analysed the 5' RACE reads with MiXCR anew, one entry per CDR3 protein. The table includes fewer than 60,000 distinct CDR3 sequences, 10% detected once. Material for sequencing was PBMCs. The source of these receptors is a man between 65 and 80 years old with HTLV-1-associated myelopathy (HAM/TSP).

This clonotype was recorded at least ten times. This chain links TRBV18 with TRBJ2-1, with D perhaps TRBD1 or TRBD2 (5 bases each). This CDR3 has 14 residues. V lost 3 bases and J 6 bases, leaving 12 bases between the germline ends. The V gene's germline CDR1 is KGHSH and CDR2 LQKENI. The CDR3 DNA follows: TGTGCCAGCTCACCTCGAATGGGACGCAATGAGCAGTTCTTC. Translating it yields CASSPRMGRNEQFF.

The rearrangement joins TRBV14 to TRBJ2-7; D is ambiguous. This CDR3 is built from 12 residues. Trimming left V 3 bases short and J 6 bases short, with 9 bases between. Looked up from germline, CDR1 is SGHDN and CDR2 is FVKESK. This CDR3 is CASSQSVVEQYF. The CDR3 bases are TGTGCCAGCAGCCAGTCAGTGGTCGAGCAGTACTTC.

This clonotype was picked up many times. The rearrangement joins TRBV5-1 to TRBJ2-7; possibly TRBD1 for D (5 bases). CDR3 length equals 14 residues. V lost 2 bases and J 6 bases, leaving 15 bases between the germline ends. Germline values: CDR1 SGHRS, CDR2 YFSETQ. In DNA form, the CDR3 reads TGCGCCAGCAGCTTAGGGGCCGACCCTCTCGAGCAGTACTTC. Translating it yields CASSLGADPLEQYF.

This clonotype was counted ten times or more. The chain carries TRBV20-1 and TRBJ1-1, with TRBD1 as a possible D gene (5 bases). Germline CDR1 and CDR2: DFQATT and SNEGSKA (reference sequence). V was clipped by 6 bases and J by 1 base, with 12 bases between them. The length of the CDR3 is 13 residues. The CDR3: CSAKQDQNTEAFF. CDR3 sequence (DNA): TGCAGTGCCAAACAGGATCAGAACACTGAAGCTTTCTTT.

This clonotype appeared many times. The genes are TRBV4-2 and TRBJ2-2, with 7 bases lining up with TRBD2. Germline CDR1 is LGHNA and CDR2 is YNFKEQ. Trimming removed 5 bases from V and 6 bases from J; junction bases left unmatched: 9. This CDR3 contains 15 residues. As DNA, the CDR3 is TGTGCCAGCAGCGGAGAGGCGGGAGATCCCGGGGAGCTGTTTTTT. The encoded protein is CASSGEAGDPGELFF.

This clonotype was seen once. This chain joins TRBV7-2 and TRBJ2-3; the match to TRBD2 covers 9 bases. The CDR3 is 18 residues long. Unmatched junction bases numbered 16, after V lost 7 bases and J lost 2 bases. CDR1 is SGHTA, CDR2 FQGNSA, per germline. The CDR3 reads CASTLSGSLPQFTDTQYF. The DNA of the CDR3 is TGTGCCAGCACCCTTAGCGGGAGTCTCCCCCAATTCACAGATACGCAGTATTTT.

This clonotype was observed many times. The chain employs TRBV18 and TRBJ1-1; possibly TRBD1 for D (6 bases). Trimming removed 0 bases from V and 4 bases from J, with 9 bases in between. The germline CDR1 and CDR2 sequences are KGHSH and LQKENI. The CDR3 has 14 residues. Here the CDR3 DNA reads TGTGCCAGCTCACCACCCAGGGACACCACTGAAGCTTTCTTT. Its protein product is CASSPPRDTTEAFF.

This clonotype was observed many times. The V and J genes are TRBV2 and TRBJ2-7, with 11 bases that match TRBD2. Losses at the gene ends were 7 bases for V and 2 bases for J; bases not matched to a gene: 19. Per the germline V gene, CDR1 is SNHLY and CDR2 is FYNNEI. The CDR3 is 19 residues long. The CDR3 protein is CASTDRGRGLAGTTYEQYF. DNA of the CDR3: TGTGCCAGCACAGATAGGGGCCGAGGACTAGCGGGTACTACCTACGAGCAGTACTTC.

This clonotype has ten or more counts. The chain uses TRBV3-1 and TRBJ2-5; TRBD2 aligns across 8 bases. The germline V gene has CDR1 LGHDT and CDR2 YNNKEL (reference sequence). With V trimmed by 3 bases and J by 4 bases, 4 bases remained unmatched. The CDR3 has 14 residues. DNA of the CDR3: TGTGCCAGCAGCCACAGCGGGAGCTCAGAGACCCAGTACTTC. Encoded protein: CASSHSGSSETQYF.

This clonotype showed up just a few times. The rearrangement joins TRBV7-3 to TRBJ2-2; D remains ambiguous. The germline V gene has CDR1 SGHTA and CDR2 FQGTGA. Trimming removed 3 bases from V and 3 bases from J, with 8 bases in between. The CDR3 runs 14 residues. The CDR3 sequence is CASSLDPYTGELFF. CDR3 nucleotide sequence: TGTGCCAGCAGCTTGGACCCATACACCGGGGAGCTGTTTTTT.

This clonotype was seen ten or more times. The chain employs TRBV7-9 and TRBJ2-1; 9 bases are a match to TRBD2. Looked up from germline, CDR1 is SEHNR and CDR2 is FQNEAQ (reference sequence). This CDR3 contains 14 residues. With V trimmed by 8 bases and J by 10 bases, 12 bases remained unmatched. CDR3 residues: CASENKRGLAEQFF. CDR3 nucleotide sequence: TGTGCCAGCGAAAATAAGCGGGGACTAGCAGAGCAGTTCTTC.

This clonotype was seen many times. The chain recombines TRBV6-6 with TRBJ1-5; D gene uncertain. V was shortened by 2 bases and J by 7 bases, with 9 bases between the two germline ends. Looked up from germline, CDR1 is MNHNY and CDR2 is SVGAGI (reference sequence). The CDR3 consists of 13 residues. The CDR3 loop reads CASSYGGLQPQHF. The CDR3 DNA reads TGTGCCAGCAGTTACGGAGGACTCCAGCCCCAGCATTTT.

This clonotype showed up many times. The rearrangement joins TRBV29-1 to TRBJ1-2; TRBD1 is a possible D gene (6 bases). Germline V CDR1 and CDR2: SQVTM, ANQGSEA. The CDR3 contains 12 residues. The V gene lost 4 bases and the J gene lost 2 bases, with 8 bases spanning the gap. The CDR3 loop reads CSVGTGNYGYTF. In nucleotides, the CDR3 is TGCAGCGTTGGCACAGGGAACTATGGCTACACCTTC.

This clonotype was observed at least ten times. V gene TRBV20-1 combines with J gene TRBJ2-1; 8 positions agree with TRBD1. Germline-derived CDR1 and CDR2 are DFQATT and SNEGSKA (reference sequence). J gave up 8 bases and V 4 bases, and 1 base lay outside the gene matches. The CDR3 contains 11 residues. The CDR3 DNA reads TGCAGTGCTACGGACAGGGATGAGCAGTTCTTC. Protein sequence: CSATDRDEQFF.

This clonotype appeared many times. The V and J genes are TRBV4-2 and TRBJ2-1; D uncertain. Germline V CDR1 and CDR2: LGHNA, YNFKEQ. There are 12 residues in the CDR3. V lost 4 bases, J lost 8 bases, and 9 bases lay in between. CDR3 DNA sequence: TGTGCCAGCAGCCGAACGGATGATGAGCAGTTCTTC. It specifies CASSRTDDEQFF.

In its sample, this clonotype was seen a few times. V and J are TRBV7-9 and TRBJ2-1, with TRBD2 identical over 10 bases. This CDR3 comprises 15 residues. The germline V gene encodes CDR1 SEHNR and CDR2 FQNEAQ (reference sequence). Trimming at V came to 5 bases and at J to 9 bases, leaving 10 bases not matched to a gene. CDR3 DNA sequence: TGTGCCAGCAGCCCTGGGCTAGCGGGAGCGGTTGAGCAGTTCTTC. Amino acid sequence: CASSPGLAGAVEQFF.